Only a few counts were recorded for the clone carrying this TCR beta chain. Its antigen remains unidentified. Germline values: CDR1 SGHVS, CDR2 FQNEAQ. V was clipped by 4 bases and J by 6 bases, with 15 bases between them. This CDR3 comprises 14 residues. This specimen belongs to a study of naive and memory T cell subsets. Study findings and constraints: Over 95% of naive TCR sequences appeared only once, unlike memory subsets.

Both TRBC1 and TRBC2 were covered by a beta constant-region primer of two equimolar oligonucleotides. Ligated cDNA was amplified by four rounds of PCR with nested alpha and beta constant-region primers and SP2. TCRdb analysed the UMI-ligation and nested PCR reads with MiXCR anew, one entry per CDR3 protein. The sample has about 85,000 distinct CDR3 sequences; under 15% are singletons. Separate alpha and beta amplification began at the second PCR step. The source of this sequence is a human donor in good health. The sample comprised central memory CD4+ T cells from blood. V usage is TRBV7-8 and J usage is TRBJ1-1; maybe TRBD1 (6 bases). The CDR3 region has the DNA TGTGCCAGCAGCTCAAATAAACAGGGTTCTGAAGCTTTCTTT. This gives the protein CASSSNKQGSEAFF.